A selection of T cell receptor beta chains follows, all from one sample in a study of graft-versus-host responses after intestinal transplantation. Measured with immunoSEQ multiplex PCR; TCRdb has only the in-frame clones, and not every one. Among 75,000 to 100,000 clones listed, approximately 95% were seen once. These receptors lack a known antigen. The sample in question was unstimulated CD8+ T cells sorted from spleen or lymph node cells, obtained before intestinal transplant. All receptors come from a human donor who received an intestinal transplant. Both conserved end residues are part of each CDR3. D genes are given only for firm matches. Clone size, where shown, is once, few, many, or a class for clones that have expanded.

cdr3_aa | cdr3_nt | d_call | j_call | clone_size | v_call
CASSFGLAGIPGRETQYF | TGTGCCAGCAGCTTTGGACTAGCGGGAATCCCTGGAAGAGAGACCCAGTACTTC | TRBD2 | TRBJ2-5 | NA | TRBV7-2
CASSDEALYNEQFF | TGTGCCAGCAGTGACGAGGCTCTTTACAATGAGCAGTTCTTC | NA | TRBJ2-1 | NA | TRBV6-1
CASMRDQGLGTGELFF | TGCGCCAGCATGAGAGATCAGGGCTTAGGCACCGGGGAGCTGTTTTTT | NA | TRBJ2-2 | NA | TRBV4-1
CSARERVEAFF | TGCAGTGCGAGGGAGAGGGTTGAAGCTTTCTTT | NA | TRBJ1-1 | NA | TRBV20-1
CASSLLGQIFTDTQYF | TGTGCCAGCAGCTTATTGGGACAGATATTCACAGATACGCAGTATTTT | TRBD1 | TRBJ2-3 | NA | TRBV7-6
CASSEGQLYEQYF | TGTGCCAGCAGTGAAGGACAGCTCTACGAGCAGTACTTC | NA | TRBJ2-7 | once | TRBV6-1
CASSDPGTMAFF | TGTGCCAGCAGTGATCCCGGGACAATGGCTTTCTTT | NA | TRBJ1-1 | few | TRBV6-1
CASSREASSYNEQFF | TGCGCCAGCAGCAGAGAAGCCTCATCCTACAATGAGCAGTTCTTC | NA | TRBJ2-1 | NA | TRBV4-3
CASSQGTGASYEQYF | TGTGCCAGCAGCCAGGGGACAGGGGCGAGCTACGAGCAGTACTTC | TRBD1 | TRBJ2-7 | NA | TRBV7-7
CASNTDRVKNGYTF | TGCGCCAGCAACACGGACAGGGTCAAGAATGGCTACACCTTC | TRBD1 | TRBJ1-2 | NA | TRBV4-1
CASSDSRDTFYNEQFF | TGCGCCAGCAGCGACAGCCGGGACACATTTTACAATGAGCAGTTCTTC | NA | TRBJ2-1 | NA | TRBV10-1
CASSSPSQGNNEQFF | TGTGCCAGTAGCTCCCCCTCCCAGGGGAACAATGAGCAGTTCTTC | NA | TRBJ2-1 | NA | TRBV19
CASRSFHEQYF | TGTGCCAGCAGGTCTTTCCACGAGCAGTACTTC | NA | TRBJ2-7 | few | TRBV2
CATRLAVSSYNEQFF | TGCGCCACTCGACTAGCGGTAAGCTCCTACAATGAGCAGTTCTTC | TRBD2 | TRBJ2-1 | NA | TRBV4-1
CASSSTGETQYF | TGTGCCAGCAGTTCCACCGGAGAGACCCAGTACTTC | NA | TRBJ2-5 | NA | TRBV5-4
CASSPNIGGVDEQYF | TGTGCCAGCAGCCCAAACATCGGGGGGGTGGACGAGCAGTACTTC | TRBD2 | TRBJ2-7 | NA | TRBV7-3
CAWSVRTSGGVGQYF | TGTGCCTGGAGTGTACGGACTAGCGGGGGCGTGGGGCAGTACTTC | TRBD2 | TRBJ2-7 | NA | TRBV30
CASSSNRGRRETQYF | TGTGCCAGCAGTTCTAACAGGGGGCGTCGAGAGACCCAGTACTTC | TRBD1 | TRBJ2-5 | NA | TRBV6-5
CASSEGRGRTDTQYF | TGTGCCAGCAGTGAAGGCAGGGGGCGCACAGATACGCAGTATTTT | TRBD1 | TRBJ2-3 | NA | TRBV6-1
CASSYSGSSYEQYF | TGTGCCAGCAGCTACTCCGGGTCTTCCTACGAGCAGTACTTC | NA | TRBJ2-7 | few | TRBV7-9
CASSFGTSGVYEQYF | TGTGCCAGTAGTTTTGGGACTAGCGGAGTGTACGAGCAGTACTTC | TRBD2 | TRBJ2-7 | NA | TRBV19
CASSLGLAGLETQYF | TGTGCCAGCAGCTTGGGACTAGCGGGATTAGAGACCCAGTACTTC | TRBD2 | TRBJ2-5 | NA | TRBV5-4
CASSATLRGTEAFF | TGCGCCAGCAGCGCGACCCTACGGGGCACTGAAGCTTTCTTT | NA | TRBJ1-1 | NA | TRBV5-1
CASSAGTSGSSYNEQFF | TGTGCCAGCAGCGCCGGGACTAGCGGCAGCTCCTACAATGAGCAGTTCTTC | TRBD2 | TRBJ2-1 | NA | TRBV27
CASRGEAGVGPQETQYF | TGTGCCAGCAGGGGGGAAGCGGGAGTGGGCCCTCAAGAGACCCAGTACTTC | TRBD2 | TRBJ2-5 | NA | TRBV27
CSAYSYEQYF | TGCAGTGCTTACTCCTACGAGCAGTACTTC | NA | TRBJ2-7 | NA | TRBV20-1
CASSYSGSGNTIYF | TGTGCCAGCAGTTACTCCGGCTCTGGAAACACCATATATTTT | NA | TRBJ1-3 | few | TRBV6-5
CASSIGGGGELFF | TGTGCCAGTAGTATAGGGGGCGGCGGGGAGCTGTTTTTT | NA | TRBJ2-2 | NA | TRBV19
CASSLAAGISPLRWSQYF | TGTGCCAGCAGCTTGGCAGCAGGAATATCTCCCCTTAGGTGGTCCCAGTACTTC | NA | TRBJ2-5 | NA | TRBV5-6
CASSPGYQETQYF | TGTGCCAGCAGCCCAGGGTACCAAGAGACCCAGTACTTC | NA | TRBJ2-5 | NA | TRBV13
CASAADYNEQFF | TGTGCCAGTGCGGCGGACTACAATGAGCAGTTCTTC | NA | TRBJ2-1 | NA | TRBV19
CAWSEQGGGYTF | TGTGCCTGGAGCGAACAGGGCGGTGGCTACACCTTC | NA | TRBJ1-2 | NA | TRBV30
CASRLAGGFNEQFF | TGCGCCAGCAGGCTAGCGGGAGGGTTCAATGAGCAGTTCTTC | TRBD2 | TRBJ2-1 | once | TRBV5-1
CASRGEGGRWNEQFF | TGTGCCAGCAGGGGAGAGGGGGGGCGCTGGAATGAGCAGTTCTTC | NA | TRBJ2-1 | NA | TRBV9
CATRYQGATGELFF | TGTGCCACCAGATACCAGGGGGCCACCGGGGAGCTGTTTTTT | TRBD1 | TRBJ2-2 | NA | TRBV15
CASSQGEAGTYEQYF | TGCGCCAGCAGCCAAGGTGAAGCGGGTACCTACGAGCAGTACTTC | NA | TRBJ2-7 | NA | TRBV4-1
CASSYRDSGSETGELFF | TGTGCCAGCAGCTATAGGGACAGCGGGAGTGAAACCGGGGAGCTGTTTTTT | NA | TRBJ2-2 | NA | TRBV4-2
CASSSLRVVLGPSEQFF | TGTGCCAGCAGCTCCCTCCGGGTCGTGCTAGGTCCTTCTGAGCAGTTCTTC | NA | TRBJ2-1 | once | TRBV11-2
CASSSGLAGLAYEQYF | TGTGCCAGCAGTTCAGGACTAGCGGGGTTGGCCTACGAGCAGTACTTC | TRBD2 | TRBJ2-7 | NA | TRBV27
CASSVGQGVFNEQYF | TGTGCCAGCAGCGTCGGACAGGGGGTGTTCAACGAGCAGTACTTC | TRBD1 | TRBJ2-7 | once | TRBV9
CASSFTGFHGYTF | TGTGCCAGCAGCTTTACAGGGTTCCATGGCTACACCTTC | NA | TRBJ1-2 | once | TRBV5-6
CASSFGGVDGANVLTF | TGTGCCAGCAGCTTTGGGGGGGTGGATGGGGCCAACGTCCTGACTTTC | TRBD2 | TRBJ2-6 | NA | TRBV5-6
CASSHPGGPYEQYF | TGCGCCAGCAGCCACCCCGGGGGGCCCTACGAGCAGTACTTC | NA | TRBJ2-7 | NA | TRBV4-1
CASSGTGGSYEQYF | TGTGCCAGCAGCGGAACAGGGGGGAGCTACGAGCAGTACTTC | TRBD1 | TRBJ2-7 | NA | TRBV13
CASSLGGRYSNQPQHF | TGTGCCAGCAGCTTGGGGGGCAGGTATAGCAATCAGCCCCAGCATTTT | NA | TRBJ1-5 | NA | TRBV5-6
CSVPRADTQYF | TGCAGCGTTCCGCGCGCAGATACGCAGTATTTT | NA | TRBJ2-3 | NA | TRBV29-1
CASSQDLGLEETQYF | TGCGCCAGCAGCCAAGATCTCGGACTAGAGGAGACCCAGTACTTC | TRBD2 | TRBJ2-5 | NA | TRBV4-1
CASSQEGGLGEKLFF | TGCGCCAGCAGCCAAGAAGGCGGCCTTGGTGAAAAACTGTTTTTT | NA | TRBJ1-4 | NA | TRBV4-1
CASSLALANEQFF | TGTGCCAGCAGCTTGGCGCTAGCCAATGAGCAGTTCTTC | NA | TRBJ2-1 | NA | TRBV5-6
CASSLGTLGSYEQYF | TGTGCCAGCAGCTTGGGGACACTTGGCTCCTACGAGCAGTACTTC | NA | TRBJ2-7 | NA | TRBV7-9
CASSPNPNQPQHF | TGTGCCAGCAGCCCCAATCCCAATCAGCCCCAGCATTTT | NA | TRBJ1-5 | NA | TRBV11-2
CASQGVAGGGDTQYF | TGTGCCAGCCAGGGGGTAGCGGGAGGGGGAGATACGCAGTATTTT | TRBD2 | TRBJ2-3 | NA | TRBV6-1
CASSLDATINEQFF | TGTGCCAGCAGCTTAGATGCTACTATTAATGAGCAGTTCTTC | NA | TRBJ2-1 | NA | TRBV11-2